The source of this T cell receptor beta chain is a study of T cells in Graves' hyperthyroidism and ophthalmopathy. Findings and caveats of the study: Ophthalmopathy cases were set apart from stable hyperthyroidism by a 13 V-J model.

CDR1 and CDR2 from the germline V gene are KGHSH and LQKENI. V gave up 3 bases and J gave up 2 bases, with 8 bases separating them. The length of the CDR3 is 13 residues. TCR beta CDR3 sequences were amplified from RNA transcripts. When the TCR CDR3 underwent first-round RT-PCR, the HTBI primer set was used. Each CDR3 protein gets one entry after TCRdb re-called the multiplex PCR reads with MiXCR. The sample yields 200,000 to 250,000 distinct CDR3 sequences, 15% to 20% seen once. Many counts were recorded for this clonotype. The antigen is undetermined. The chain combines TRBV18 with TRBJ2-7; D is ambiguous. The sequence came from a woman under 30 with Graves' ophthalmopathy. Sequencing was carried out using blood. This CDR3 is CASSPGPTYEQYF. The CDR3 nucleotides are TGTGCCAGCTCACCGGGTCCTACCTACGAGCAGTACTTC.